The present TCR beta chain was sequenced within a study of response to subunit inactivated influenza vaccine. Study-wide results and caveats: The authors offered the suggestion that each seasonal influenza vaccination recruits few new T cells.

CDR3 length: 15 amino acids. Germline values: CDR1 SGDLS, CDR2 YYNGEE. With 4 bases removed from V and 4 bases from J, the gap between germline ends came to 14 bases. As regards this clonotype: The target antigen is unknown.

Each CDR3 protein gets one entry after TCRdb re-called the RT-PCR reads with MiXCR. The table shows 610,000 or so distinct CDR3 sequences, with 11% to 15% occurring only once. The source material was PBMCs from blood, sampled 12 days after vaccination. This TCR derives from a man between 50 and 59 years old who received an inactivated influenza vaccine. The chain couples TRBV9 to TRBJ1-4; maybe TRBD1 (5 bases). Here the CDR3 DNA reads TGTGCCAGCAGCACCAGCCACGGGGGTAATGAAAAACTGTTTTTT. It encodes CASSTSHGGNEKLFF.